Following are 12 T cell receptor beta chains from one sample sequenced in a study of blood T cell repertoires in COVID-19. Profiled with immunoSEQ multiplex PCR; TCRdb holds only in-frame clones, not every one. The table lists around 200,000 clones, more than 70% of them singletons. The source material was peripheral blood. Receptor source: a middle-aged man with active or convalescent COVID-19.

The chain joins TRBV13 to TRBJ1-2; 8 bases fit TRBD1. Germline CDR1 and CDR2: PRHDT and FYEKMQ (reference sequence). V lost 0 bases to trimming and J lost 2 bases; unmatched junction nucleotides: 2. The CDR3 has 15 amino acids. The CDR3 here is CASSLGGQGNYGYTF. The DNA for the CDR3 is TGTGCCAGCAGCTTAGGCGGACAGGGAAACTATGGCTACACCTTC. Full variable domain (outside the CDR3, taken from reference TRBV13 and TRBJ1-2): AAGVIQSPRHLIKEKRETATLKCYPIPRHDTVYWYQQGPGQDPQFLISFYEKMQSDKGSIPDRFSAQQFSDYHSELNMSSLELGDSALYFCASSLGGQGNYGYTFGSGTRLTVV.

To note about this clone: At one end the junction does not follow the germline gene, possibly because of a read error. The chain combines TRBV2 with TRBJ1-2, with 9 bases fitting TRBD1. The CDR3 spans 13 residues. Per germline, CDR1 SNHLY and CDR2 FYNNEI. DNA of the CDR3: TGTGCCAGCACTGAACAGGGGGCGCCTGGCTACACCTTC. Translating it yields CASTEQGAPGYTF.

The chain has TRBV29-1 and TRBJ1-2, with 8 nucleotides matching TRBD1. Germline V gene data show CDR1 as SQVTM and CDR2 as ANQGSEA. Trimming cost V 5 bases and J 6 bases; bases outside gene matches: 5. This CDR3 comprises 12 residues. CDR3 residues: CSVMQGADGYTF. CDR3 coding DNA: TGCAGCGTTATGCAGGGGGCTGATGGCTACACCTTC. Together with reference TRBV29-1 and TRBJ1-2, the CDR3 gives the full variable domain: SAVISQKPSRDICQRGTSLTIQCQVDSQVTMMFWYRQQPGQSLTLIATANQGSEATYESGFVIDKFPISRPNLTFSTLTVSNMSPEDSSIYLCSVMQGADGYTFGSGTRLTVV.

The CDR3 is CASSPHRDEQYF. DNA of the CDR3: TGTGCCAGCAGCCCCCACCGGGACGAGCAGTACTTC. This chain joins TRBV3-1 (or the pseudogene TRBV3-2) and TRBJ2-7; D gene uncertain. Germline CDR1 reads LGHDT; CDR2 reads YNNKEL (reference sequence). V gave up 4 bases and J gave up 5 bases, with 9 bases separating them. The CDR3 totals 12 residues.

The chain couples TRBV30 to TRBJ2-7; 11 bases are shared with TRBD1. Germline assignment: CDR1 GTSNPN and CDR2 SVGIG (reference sequence). The CDR3 covers 13 residues. Trimming cost V 2 bases and J 7 bases; bases outside gene matches: 4. The CDR3 loop is CAWSSDRGREQYF. CDR3 bases: TGTGCCTGGAGTTCGGACAGGGGGCGAGAGCAGTACTTC.

The V call is TRBV24-1, the J call TRBJ2-5; D unclear. V was shortened by 2 bases and J by 4 bases, with 10 bases between the two germline ends. The CDR3 consists of 14 residues. The germline V gene encodes CDR1 KGHDR and CDR2 SFDVKD. Here the CDR3 reads CATSDSGRGETQYF. The DNA of the CDR3 is TGTGCCACCAGTGATTCCGGCCGAGGAGAGACCCAGTACTTC.

The chain links TRBV7-6 to TRBJ2-3; 11 positions match TRBD2. The germline V gene encodes CDR1 SGHVS and CDR2 FNYEAQ. The CDR3 is made up of 16 amino acids. The ends lost 1 base at V and 3 bases at J; junction bases unmatched: 3. Written as DNA, the CDR3 is TGTGCCAGCAGCTTAGGACTAGCGGGGATAACAGATACGCAGTATTTT. The encoded protein is CASSLGLAGITDTQYF. The full variable domain, with the rest looked up from reference TRBV7-6 and TRBJ2-3, is GAGVSQSPRYKVTKRGQDVALRCDPISGHVSLYWYRQALGQGPEFLTYFNYEAQQDKSGLPNDRFSAERPEGSISTLTIQRTEQRDSAMYRCASSLGLAGITDTQYFGPGTRLTVL.

The V gene is TRBV4-3, the J gene TRBJ1-1; 9 bases align to TRBD1. CDR1 and CDR2 (germline): LGHNA, YSLEER. The CDR3 is 13 amino acids. V gave up 1 base and J gave up 11 bases; unmatched junction bases: 5. The CDR3 sequence is CASSQGTGAKAFF. The CDR3 bases are TGCGCCAGCAGCCAAGGGACAGGGGCGAAGGCTTTCTTT.

The chain has TRBV5-6 and TRBJ2-5, with a possible D match to TRBD2 (6 bases). The CDR3 has 15 amino acids. Germline V gene data show CDR1 as SGHDT and CDR2 as YYEEEE. The V end lost 0 bases, the J end lost 5 bases, and 14 bases lay between the germline ends. The CDR3 is CASSLGGGVGETQYF. In DNA, the CDR3 is TGTGCCAGCAGCTTGGGAGGAGGGGTTGGGGAGACCCAGTACTTC. Supplemented by reference TRBV5-6 and TRBJ2-5, the full variable domain reads DAGVTQSPTHLIKTRGQQVTLRCSPKSGHDTVSWYQQALGQGPQFIFQYYEEEERQRGNFPDRFSGHQFPNYSSELNVNALLLGDSALYLCASSLGGGVGETQYFGPGTRLLVL.

V is TRBV6-5 and J is TRBJ1-2; D is unclear. The V end lost 3 bases, the J end lost 0 bases, and 11 bases lay between the germline ends. The CDR3 runs 15 residues. Germline V gene lookup returns CDR1 MNHEY and CDR2 SVGAGI. The CDR3 sequence: CASSYNRRTNYGYTF. CDR3 DNA: TGTGCCAGCAGTTATAATCGGAGGACTAACTATGGCTACACCTTC.

The V and J genes are TRBV7-9 and TRBJ2-3; 7 nucleotides align to TRBD2. The CDR3 length is 15 residues. V gave up 5 bases and J gave up 1 base; unmatched junction bases: 6. The germline gives CDR1 SEHNR, CDR2 FQNEAQ (reference sequence). The DNA of the CDR3 is TGTGCCAGCAGCCTTCATGCGGGGGGCACAGATACGCAGTATTTT. Its protein is CASSLHAGGTDTQYF.

This chain's CDR3 is CASSFREDTQYF. The DNA for the CDR3 is TGTGCCAGCAGCTTTCGGGAAGATACGCAGTATTTT. The chain joins TRBV5-6 to TRBJ2-3; maybe TRBD2 (5 bases). The V end lost 2 bases, the J end lost 5 bases, and 6 bases lay between the germline ends. Germline lookup yields CDR1 SGHDT and CDR2 YYEEEE. The CDR3 length is 12 residues. The whole variable domain, filled in from reference TRBV5-6 and TRBJ2-3, reads DAGVTQSPTHLIKTRGQQVTLRCSPKSGHDTVSWYQQALGQGPQFIFQYYEEEERQRGNFPDRFSGHQFPNYSSELNVNALLLGDSALYLCASSFREDTQYFGPGTRLTVL.